This T cell receptor beta chain comes out of a study of early T cells in non-severe SARS-CoV-2 infection. Germline CDR1 reads MNHEY; CDR2 reads SVGAGI. The V end was cut by 6 bases, the J end by 7 bases, with 15 bases between. CDR3 size: 13 residues. This clonotype was picked up a small number of times. TCRdb processed the 5' RACE reads anew with MiXCR; each CDR3 protein has one entry. The data contain roughly 75,000 distinct CDR3 sequences, 8.5% to 10% of them singletons. The V call is TRBV6-5, the J call TRBJ1-2; D gene uncertain. This receptor was taken from an adult who was a healthcare worker with PCR-confirmed SARS-CoV-2 infection or an uninfected control (not recorded which). Material for sequencing was whole blood. The CDR3 DNA follows: TGTGCCAGCAGCCCCGACGGGAGCAGTGGCTACACCTTC. As protein: CASSPDGSSGYTF.